Shown below are 2 T cell receptor beta chains from a single sample sequenced in a study of blood T cell repertoires in COVID-19. Clones were read by immunoSEQ multiplex PCR, and TCRdb kept only the in-frame ones, dropping some. The table lists 300,000 to 450,000 clones, roughly 84% of them singletons. The material sequenced was PBMCs or T cells enriched from blood (not recorded which). The source is a woman aged 25 to 45 who had recovered from COVID-19.

This rearrangement joins TRBV2 to TRBJ1-1; 7 nucleotides align to TRBD1. The CDR3 contains 13 residues. Germline CDR1 SNHLY, CDR2 FYNNEI. V dropped 0 bases and J dropped 10; count of bases not matched to a gene: 5. The CDR3 nucleotides read TGTGCCAGCAGTGAAGCTAAAGCAGGGGGAGCTTTCTTT. It codes for CASSEAKAGGAFF.

The rearrangement uses TRBV5-5 and TRBJ1-5; 9 bases are shared with TRBD1. This CDR3 contains 15 residues. V lost 4 bases to trimming and J lost 2 bases; unmatched junction nucleotides: 4. Germline loops: CDR1 SGHKS, CDR2 YYEKEE (reference sequence). The CDR3 nucleotides read TGTGCCAGCAGCCCGGACAGGGGAGGCAATCAGCCCCAGCATTTT. Residues: CASSPDRGGNQPQHF.